This entry lists 28 T cell receptor beta chains sequenced from one sample in a study of T cell responses to AZD1222 COVID-19 vaccine. The data were produced by immunoSEQ multiplex PCR, yet TCRdb's version contains in-frame clones alone and is incomplete. Of under 150,000 clones in the sample, 70% to 90% were seen once. Sample: peripheral blood, taken on day 0 of AZD1222 vaccination. These receptors came from an adult in good health.

This chain uses TRBV3-1 (or the pseudogene TRBV3-2) with TRBJ2-7; D perhaps matches TRBD1 (6 bases). Germline-derived CDR1 and CDR2 are LGHDT and YNNKEL (reference sequence). The CDR3 sequence is 14 residues long. V was clipped by 0 bases and J by 3 bases, with 9 bases between them. The CDR3 DNA sequence: TGTGCCAGCAGCCAAGACAGGGGTGGCTACGAGCAGTACTTC. Residues: CASSQDRGGYEQYF.

The J gene is TRBJ2-7, the V gene TRBV4-2; D is unclear. This CDR3 spans 16 amino acids. V was shortened by 0 bases and J by 0 bases, with 12 bases between the two germline ends. The germline V gene has CDR1 LGHNA and CDR2 YNFKEQ. In DNA, the CDR3 is TGTGCCAGCAGCCAAGATGTGGGCGGCTTCTCCTACGAGCAGTACTTC. This sequence encodes CASSQDVGGFSYEQYF.

The chain combines TRBV7-9 with TRBJ2-5; weak D call: TRBD1 (6 bases). Germline assignment: CDR1 SEHNR and CDR2 FQNEAQ (reference sequence). This CDR3 is built from 14 residues. V lost 1 base and J lost 4, with 10 bases in between. CDR3 sequence: CASSLVGRGETQYF. CDR3 nucleotides: TGTGCCAGCAGCTTAGTCGGCAGGGGAGAGACCCAGTACTTC.

This clone was observed once. CDR3 amino acids: CASSQIQGAWNSPLHF. Here the CDR3 DNA reads TGTGCCAGCAGTCAAATACAGGGGGCTTGGAATTCACCCCTCCACTTT. V and J are TRBV27 and TRBJ1-6; 9 bases fit TRBD1. This CDR3 contains 16 residues. J lost 7 bases, V lost 5 bases, and 9 bases had no gene match. Germline V gene lookup returns CDR1 MNHEY and CDR2 SMNVEV (reference sequence).

Concerning this clone itself: The sample carries other DNA sequences with the same CDR3. The chain couples TRBV6-5 to TRBJ1-2, with TRBD1 matching 9 bases. Unmatched junction bases numbered 7, after V lost 6 bases and J lost 8 bases. Germline V gene lookup returns CDR1 MNHEY and CDR2 SVGAGI. The CDR3 extends over 13 amino acids. Here the CDR3 reads CASRKQGAGGYTF. For the CDR3, the DNA is TGTGCCAGCAGAAAACAGGGGGCCGGGGGCTACACCTTC.

In this sample, this clone turned up once. The chain links TRBV15 to TRBJ1-2, with 10 nucleotides matching TRBD1. V lost 0 bases and J lost 3; bases outside the gene matches: 4. Germline CDR1 LNHNV, CDR2 YYDKDF (reference sequence). The CDR3 is 16 residues long. The CDR3, as DNA: TGTGCCACCAGCAGAGATCGGGGACAGGGGTACTATGGCTACACCTTC. Translation: CATSRDRGQGYYGYTF.

The chain uses TRBV6-5 and TRBJ1-5, with D perhaps TRBD1 (6 bases). Germline V gene sequence: CDR1 MNHEY, CDR2 SVGAGI. V was shortened by 6 bases and J by 4 bases, with 10 bases between the two germline ends. The CDR3 totals 13 residues. The CDR3 DNA reads as TGTGCCAGCAGACTCGGACAGAATCAGCCCCAGCATTTT. It is translated as CASRLGQNQPQHF.

V gene TRBV5-4 combines with J gene TRBJ1-6; D is ambiguous. The CDR3 totals 15 residues. The V gene's germline CDR1 is SGHNT and CDR2 YYREEE (reference sequence). Trimming removed 2 bases at V and 4 bases at J, with 10 bases between. As DNA, the CDR3 is TGTGCCAGCAGCTTATCCCCTCTTTATAATTCACCCCTCCACTTT. The encoded protein is CASSLSPLYNSPLHF. Based on the CDR3 plus reference TRBV5-4 and TRBJ1-6, the full variable domain is ETGVTQSPTHLIKTRGQQVTLRCSSQSGHNTVSWYQQALGQGPQFIFQYYREEENGRGNFPPRFSGLQFPNYSSELNVNALELDDSALYLCASSLSPLYNSPLHFGNGTRLTVT.

V gene TRBV11-3 combines with J gene TRBJ1-6, with D uncertain. With 4 bases removed from V and 0 bases from J, the gap between germline ends came to 4 bases. The CDR3 has 14 amino acids. Germline V CDR1 and CDR2: SGHNT, YENEEA. CDR3 DNA sequence: TGTGCCAGCAGCTGGCGCTCCTATAATTCACCCCTCCACTTT. It translates to CASSWRSYNSPLHF.

The chain employs TRBV7-2 and TRBJ2-3; D not certain. V was cut by 5 bases and J by 2 bases, with 5 bases left in between. CDR3 size: 12 residues. Germline CDR1 SGHTA, CDR2 FQGNSA. Here the CDR3 DNA reads TGTGCCAGCAGCCCCCCCACAGATACGCAGTATTTT. Its translation: CASSPPTDTQYF.

The rearrangement joins TRBV19 to TRBJ2-1, with D hard to call. CDR1 is LNHDA and CDR2 is SQIVND in the germline V gene (reference sequence). CDR3 length equals 15 residues. With 0 bases removed from V and 0 bases from J, the gap between germline ends came to 6 bases. CDR3 in amino acids: CASSIEVRSYNEQFF. In nucleotides, the CDR3 is TGTGCCAGTAGTATAGAGGTACGCTCCTACAATGAGCAGTTCTTC.

The rearrangement uses TRBV18 and TRBJ1-6; tentative D call: TRBD1 (6 bases). CDR3 length: 15 amino acids. The V gene's germline CDR1 is KGHSH and CDR2 LQKENI. The V end was cut by 1 base, the J end by 10 bases, with 14 bases between. Here the CDR3 DNA reads TGTGCCAGCTCACCACGAGAGGGGGGTCGATCACCCCTCCACTTT. Amino acid sequence: CASSPREGGRSPLHF.

The chain couples TRBV5-1 to TRBJ2-6; D is tentatively TRBD1 or TRBD2 (5 bases each). The CDR3 extends over 17 amino acids. From germline, CDR1 is SGHRS and CDR2 YFSETQ. Trimming stripped 0 bases from V and 1 base from J, with 11 bases between. The CDR3 DNA follows: TGCGCCAGCAGCTTGGAATTGAGGGGATCTGGGGCCAACGTCCTGACTTTC. Translated, it gives CASSLELRGSGANVLTF.

Points on this clone: One end of the junction varies from germline; a read error may be responsible. The chain is built from TRBV6-5 and TRBJ2-1, with D possibly matching TRBD1 (6 bases). The CDR3 runs 15 residues. The germline V gene encodes CDR1 MNHEY and CDR2 SVGAGI. CDR3 DNA sequence: TGTGCCAGCAGCTACTCCTGGGGGACAACCAATGAGCAGTTCTTC. Its protein product is CASSYSWGTTNEQFF.

The chain uses TRBV9 and TRBJ2-7; possible D gene TRBD2, 7 bases. V gave up 0 bases and J gave up 7 bases, with 14 bases separating them. The CDR3 is 14 amino acids. Per the germline V gene, CDR1 is SGDLS and CDR2 is YYNGEE. DNA for the CDR3: TGTGCCAGCAGCGTAGAGGGAGGGAGGGGGGAGCAGTACTTC. This encodes CASSVEGGRGEQYF.

Here the CDR3 DNA reads TGCGCCAGCAGCCAGACCCAGGGGAAACCTGAAGCTTTCTTT. Residues: CASSQTQGKPEAFF. The gene calls are TRBV4-3 and TRBJ1-1, with D maybe TRBD1 (6 bases). The ends were cut back, 3 bases at V and 6 bases at J, with 14 bases in the middle. This CDR3 has 14 residues. Germline V gene sequence: CDR1 LGHNA, CDR2 YSLEER.

This clone was counted once. This chain joins TRBV12-3 or TRBV12-4 and TRBJ2-1, with no clear D. Trimming took off 10 bases at V and 7 bases at J, with 11 bases between the two ends. CDR3 length: 11 residues. The CDR3: CATTASNEQFF. In DNA, the CDR3 is TGTGCCACCACAGCGTCGAATGAGCAGTTCTTC.

The gene calls are TRBV15 and TRBJ1-3; a possible D gene is TRBD1 (5 bases). There are 15 residues in the CDR3. Germline CDR1 LNHNV, CDR2 YYDKDF (reference sequence). V was cut by 5 bases and J by 2 bases, with 13 bases left in between. CDR3 protein: CATSSQGTAGNTIYF. In DNA, the CDR3 is TGTGCCACCAGCTCCCAGGGTACAGCTGGAAACACCATATATTTT.

Concerning this clone: Other DNA sequences from this sample encode an identical CDR3 as well. The J gene is TRBJ2-7, the V gene TRBV7-9; D ambiguous. Trimming pared 3 bases from V and 6 bases from J, leaving 9 bases between. The germline V gene has CDR1 SEHNR and CDR2 FQNEAQ (reference sequence). CDR3 length: 12 residues. The CDR3 DNA is TGTGCCAGCAGCTTTTTGTCGGGCGAGCAGTACTTC. This translates into CASSFLSGEQYF.

Concerning this clone: Compared with germline, one end of the junction differs, possibly owing to a read error. This specimen includes other DNA sequences encoding the same CDR3. This chain joins TRBV7-2 and TRBJ1-6; the D is unclear. Germline V gene sequence: CDR1 SGHTA, CDR2 FQGNSA. The CDR3 totals 12 residues. CDR3 sequence (DNA): TGTGCCAGCAGCTTAAATAACTCACCCCTCCACTTT. Its translation is CASSLNNSPLHF.

The chain has TRBV5-1 and TRBJ2-3; TRBD2 matches 9 bases. V trimming: 4 bases; J trimming: 1 base; junction bases outside the gene matches: 1. Germline V gene sequence: CDR1 SGHRS, CDR2 YFSETQ. The CDR3 runs 14 residues. DNA of the CDR3: TGCGCCAGCAGCCCTAGCGGGGGCACAGATACGCAGTATTTT. This codes for CASSPSGGTDTQYF.

The CDR3: CAIQGALAEAFF. CDR3 DNA: TGTGCCATCCAGGGGGCGTTGGCTGAAGCTTTCTTT. J is TRBJ1-1 and V is TRBV28; 8 nucleotides line up with TRBD1. This CDR3 is built from 12 residues. Germline loops: CDR1 MDHEN, CDR2 SYDVKM. J gave up 6 bases and V 10 bases, and 7 bases lay outside the gene matches.

The chain is built from TRBV19 and TRBJ2-3, with TRBD2 matching 7 bases. The V gene's germline CDR1 is LNHDA and CDR2 SQIVND (reference sequence). CDR3 length: 14 amino acids. V shed 5 bases and J 4 bases; nucleotides not matched to a gene: 6. CDR3 bases: TGTGCCAGTAGTCCCTACCGGGAGGCAGATACGCAGTATTTT. The encoded protein is CASSPYREADTQYF.

This clone came up once. The V call is TRBV6-4, the J call TRBJ2-5; no firm D call. Trimming shortened V by 0 bases and J by 3 bases, and 5 bases separated the two germline ends. The CDR3 spans 13 residues. CDR1 is MRHNA and CDR2 is SNTAGT in the germline V gene. The CDR3 protein is CASSDSEEETQYF. CDR3 nucleotides: TGTGCCAGCAGTGACTCGGAAGAAGAGACCCAGTACTTC.

This chain links TRBV4-1 with TRBJ2-5; D is tentatively TRBD1 or TRBD2 (6 bases each). Trimming shortened V by 4 bases and J by 1 base, and 13 bases separated the two germline ends. Looked up from germline, CDR1 is MGHRA and CDR2 is YSYEKL. CDR3 length: 15 residues. Here the CDR3 DNA reads TGCGCCAGCAGCCGGAACCCGGGGGCCCAAGAGACCCAGTACTTC. Protein product: CASSRNPGAQETQYF.

The V gene is TRBV27, the J gene TRBJ1-2; no clear D gene. Germline V gene sequence: CDR1 MNHEY, CDR2 SMNVEV (reference sequence). With 9 bases removed from V and 5 bases from J, the gap between germline ends came to 19 bases. CDR3 length equals 14 residues. The DNA of the CDR3 is TGTGCCAGACCCAGTACGCGCAGTGGGTATGGCTACACCTTC. Protein sequence: CARPSTRSGYGYTF.

This rearrangement joins TRBV30 to TRBJ1-3; 8 bases fit TRBD1. Per the germline V gene, CDR1 is GTSNPN and CDR2 is SVGIG (reference sequence). V was clipped by 2 bases and J by 4 bases; unmatched bases: 13. The CDR3 has 17 amino acids. The CDR3 DNA is TGTGCCTGGAGTCTCAGGGGGCAGGGGGCGCGAGGAAACACCATATATTTT. This codes for CAWSLRGQGARGNTIYF.

The rearrangement links TRBV6-5 to TRBJ1-6; a weak D match, TRBD1 (6 bases). This CDR3 comprises 12 residues. Germline V gives CDR1 MNHEY, CDR2 SVGAGI. V lost 9 bases and J lost 4, with 7 bases in between. CDR3 DNA sequence: TGTGCCAGTGGACAGTATAATTCACCCCTCCACTTT. This sequence encodes CASGQYNSPLHF.